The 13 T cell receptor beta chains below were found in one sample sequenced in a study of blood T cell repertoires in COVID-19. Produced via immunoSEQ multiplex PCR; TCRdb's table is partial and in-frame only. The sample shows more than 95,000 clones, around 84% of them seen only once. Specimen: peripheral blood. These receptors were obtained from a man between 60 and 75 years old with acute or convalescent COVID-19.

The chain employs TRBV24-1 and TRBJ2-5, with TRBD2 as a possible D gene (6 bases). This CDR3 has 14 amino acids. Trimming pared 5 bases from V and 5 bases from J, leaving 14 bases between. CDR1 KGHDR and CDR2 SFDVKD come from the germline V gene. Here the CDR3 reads CATSGLGAGETQYF. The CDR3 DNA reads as TGTGCCACCAGTGGGTTAGGGGCGGGGGAGACCCAGTACTTC.

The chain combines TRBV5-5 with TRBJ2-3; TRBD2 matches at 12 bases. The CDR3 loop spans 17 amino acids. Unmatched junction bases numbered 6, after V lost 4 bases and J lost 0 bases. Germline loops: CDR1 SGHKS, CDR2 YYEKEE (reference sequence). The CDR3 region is CASSLTGTSGSTDTQYF. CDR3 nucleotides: TGTGCCAGCAGCCTGACCGGGACTAGCGGGAGCACAGATACGCAGTATTTT. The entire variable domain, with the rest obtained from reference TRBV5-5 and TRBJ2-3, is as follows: DAGVTQSPTHLIKTRGQQVTLRCSPISGHKSVSWYQQVLGQGPQFIFQYYEKEERGRGNFPDRFSARQFPNYSSELNVNALLLGDSALYLCASSLTGTSGSTDTQYFGPGTRLTVL.

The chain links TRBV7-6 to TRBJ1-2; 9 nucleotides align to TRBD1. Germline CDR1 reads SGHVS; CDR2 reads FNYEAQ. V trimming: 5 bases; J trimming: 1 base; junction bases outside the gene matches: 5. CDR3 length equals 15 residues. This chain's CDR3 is CASSPTGGLNYGYTF. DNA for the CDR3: TGTGCCAGCAGCCCAACAGGGGGCCTTAACTATGGCTACACCTTC. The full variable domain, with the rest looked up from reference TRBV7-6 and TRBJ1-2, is GAGVSQSPRYKVTKRGQDVALRCDPISGHVSLYWYRQALGQGPEFLTYFNYEAQQDKSGLPNDRFSAERPEGSISTLTIQRTEQRDSAMYRCASSPTGGLNYGYTFGSGTRLTVV.

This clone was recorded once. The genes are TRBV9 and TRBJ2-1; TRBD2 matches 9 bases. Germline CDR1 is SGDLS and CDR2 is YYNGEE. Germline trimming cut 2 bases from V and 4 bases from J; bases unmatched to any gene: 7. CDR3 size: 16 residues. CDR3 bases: TGTGCCAGCAGCGTTGTGGGGACTAGCAGTTACAATGAGCAGTTCTTC. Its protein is CASSVVGTSSYNEQFF.

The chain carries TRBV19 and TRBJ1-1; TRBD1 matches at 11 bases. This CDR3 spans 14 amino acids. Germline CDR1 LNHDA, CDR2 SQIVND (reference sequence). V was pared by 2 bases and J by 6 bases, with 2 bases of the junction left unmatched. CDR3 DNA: TGTGCCAGTAGTATACGGGGACAGGGGGCTGAAGCTTTCTTT. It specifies CASSIRGQGAEAFF.

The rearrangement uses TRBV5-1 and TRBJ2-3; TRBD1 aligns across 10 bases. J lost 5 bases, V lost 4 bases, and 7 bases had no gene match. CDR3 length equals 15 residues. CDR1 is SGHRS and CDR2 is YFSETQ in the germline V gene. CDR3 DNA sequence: TGCGCCAGCAGCCCGGGACAGGGGTTCGGAGATACGCAGTATTTT. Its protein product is CASSPGQGFGDTQYF.

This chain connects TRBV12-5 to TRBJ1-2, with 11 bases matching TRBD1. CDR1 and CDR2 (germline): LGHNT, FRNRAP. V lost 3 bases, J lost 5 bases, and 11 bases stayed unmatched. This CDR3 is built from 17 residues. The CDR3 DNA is TGTGCTAGTGGTTTCGAACCTGCCGGGACAGGGGGATATGGCTACACCTTC. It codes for CASGFEPAGTGGYGYTF.

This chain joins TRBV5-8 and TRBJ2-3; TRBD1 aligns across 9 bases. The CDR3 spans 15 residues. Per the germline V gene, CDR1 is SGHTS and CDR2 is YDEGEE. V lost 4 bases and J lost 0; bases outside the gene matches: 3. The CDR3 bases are TGTGCCAGCAGCCGGACAGGGGCTAGCACAGATACGCAGTATTTT. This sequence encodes CASSRTGASTDTQYF.

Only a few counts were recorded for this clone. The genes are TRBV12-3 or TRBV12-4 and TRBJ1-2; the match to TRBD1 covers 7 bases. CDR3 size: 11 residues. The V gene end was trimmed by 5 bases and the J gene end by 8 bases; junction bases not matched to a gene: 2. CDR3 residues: CASSDRAGYTF. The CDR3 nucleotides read TGTGCCAGCAGTGACAGGGCGGGCTACACCTTC.

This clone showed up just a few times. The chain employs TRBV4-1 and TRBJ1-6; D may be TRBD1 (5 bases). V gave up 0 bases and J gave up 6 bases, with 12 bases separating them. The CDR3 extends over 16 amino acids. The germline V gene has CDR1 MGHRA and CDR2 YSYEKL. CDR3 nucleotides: TGCGCCAGCAGCCAAGAGGTAACGGACATTAATTCACCCCTCCACTTT. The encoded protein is CASSQEVTDINSPLHF.

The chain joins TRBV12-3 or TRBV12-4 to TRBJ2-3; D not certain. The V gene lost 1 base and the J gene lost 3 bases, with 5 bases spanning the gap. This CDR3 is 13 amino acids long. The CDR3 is CASSLVTTDTQYF. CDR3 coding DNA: TGTGCCAGCAGTTTAGTCACAACAGATACGCAGTATTTT.

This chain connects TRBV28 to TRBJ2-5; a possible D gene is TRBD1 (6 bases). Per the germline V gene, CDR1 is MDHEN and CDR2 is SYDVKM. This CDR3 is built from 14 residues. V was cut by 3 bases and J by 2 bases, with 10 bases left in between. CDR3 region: CASSFRDTQETQYF. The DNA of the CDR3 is TGTGCCAGCAGTTTCCGGGACACACAAGAGACCCAGTACTTC.

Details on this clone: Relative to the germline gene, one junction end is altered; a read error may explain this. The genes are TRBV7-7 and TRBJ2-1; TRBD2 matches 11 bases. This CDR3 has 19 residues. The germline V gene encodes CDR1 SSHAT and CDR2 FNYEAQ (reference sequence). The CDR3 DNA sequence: TGTGCTAGCAGCTCAAGACCAGTTACTAGCGGGAGCTCCTACAATGAGCAGTTCTTC. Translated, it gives CASSSRPVTSGSSYNEQFF.